The source of this TCR beta chain is a study of cytomegalovirus exposure and HLA in healthy donors. PCR involved 60 Vbeta and 13 Jbeta primers. Here immunoSEQ multiplex PCR was the method, and the copy in TCRdb shows in-frame clones only, minus some. The sample consists of 100,000 to 150,000 clones, less than 80% of them appearing once. The TCR originated in a female donor in good health and CMV-seropositive. The sample consisted of PBMCs.

The CDR3 region has the DNA TGTGCCAGCAGCTTCCCTCTAGGCCCGAACACTGAAGCTTTCTTT. Protein product: CASSFPLGPNTEAFF. The rearrangement uses TRBV5-4 and TRBJ1-1; D gene uncertain. The CDR3 has 15 residues. CDR1 SGHNT and CDR2 YYREEE come from the germline V gene (reference sequence). V lost 2 bases and J 1 base, leaving 12 bases between the germline ends.